This TCR beta chain was sequenced in a study of cytomegalovirus exposure and HLA in healthy donors. Study observations and caveats: There was a cluster of highly shared sequence variants that was likely a sequencing artifact. Cytomegalovirus status, reportedly, was diagnosed with high specificity and sensitivity by the classifier. A previous analysis found most TCR beta V segments productive roughly 87% or roughly 30% of the time. A later examination showed that TCR association rates differed by HLA locus, with DRB1 most and HLA-C fewest.

Trimming took off 3 bases at V and 2 bases at J, with 14 bases between the two ends. The germline gives CDR1 KGHSH, CDR2 LQKENI. The CDR3 consists of 15 residues. The PCR made use of 60 Vbeta and 13 Jbeta primers. Method: immunoSEQ multiplex PCR; TCRdb's copy keeps in-frame clones and lacks some. The sample includes hundreds of thousands of clones, around 90% of them seen just once. Points on this clone: As yet, its antigen is unknown.

Sequenced: PBMCs. The origin of this receptor is a young woman in good health and CMV-seronegative. This rearrangement joins TRBV18 to TRBJ2-7; maybe TRBD2 (5 bases). The CDR3 spells CASSPREGSTYEQYF. In nucleotides, the CDR3 is TGTGCCAGCTCACCGCGTGAGGGATCCACCTACGAGCAGTACTTC.